This TCR beta chain was documented in a study of T cell repertoires in cytomegalovirus infection. Study summary: Public TCR beta signatures indicated both CMV infection and matching HLA type.

From the reads, TCRdb called clonotypes with MiXCR, one entry per CDR3 protein. The sample lists a few hundred thousand distinct CDR3 sequences, around a third occurring once. As to this clonotype: Its specificity is unknown.

V dropped 5 bases and J dropped 7; count of bases not matched to a gene: 7. Germline CDR1 reads SGHVS; CDR2 reads FNYEAQ. The CDR3 has 13 amino acids. This sequence joins TRBV7-6 and TRBJ1-2, with TRBD1 matching 7 bases. This sequence was found in a human donor in good health (CMV status not recorded). Some clones in this sample may be carry-over from other donors' samples. Here the sequenced sample was cultured PBMCs, taken from culture after CMV antigen stimulation. Here the CDR3 DNA reads TGTGCCAGCAGCCTCGGACAGGAGGGTGGCTACACCTTC. The encoded protein is CASSLGQEGGYTF.